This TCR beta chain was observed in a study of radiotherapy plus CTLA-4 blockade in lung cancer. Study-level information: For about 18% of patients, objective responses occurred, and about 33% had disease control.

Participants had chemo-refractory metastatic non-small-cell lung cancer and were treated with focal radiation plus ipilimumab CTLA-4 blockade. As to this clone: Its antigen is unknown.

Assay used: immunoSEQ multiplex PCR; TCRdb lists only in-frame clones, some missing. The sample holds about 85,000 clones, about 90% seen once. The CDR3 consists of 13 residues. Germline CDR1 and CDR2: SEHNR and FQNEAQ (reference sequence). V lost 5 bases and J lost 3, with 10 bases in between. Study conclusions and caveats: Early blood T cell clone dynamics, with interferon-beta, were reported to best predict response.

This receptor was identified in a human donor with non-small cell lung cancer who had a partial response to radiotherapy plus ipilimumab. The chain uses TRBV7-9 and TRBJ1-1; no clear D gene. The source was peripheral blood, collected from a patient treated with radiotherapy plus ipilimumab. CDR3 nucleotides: TGTGCCAGCAGCCCGCGAGGTGACACTGAAGCTTTCTTT. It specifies CASSPRGDTEAFF.